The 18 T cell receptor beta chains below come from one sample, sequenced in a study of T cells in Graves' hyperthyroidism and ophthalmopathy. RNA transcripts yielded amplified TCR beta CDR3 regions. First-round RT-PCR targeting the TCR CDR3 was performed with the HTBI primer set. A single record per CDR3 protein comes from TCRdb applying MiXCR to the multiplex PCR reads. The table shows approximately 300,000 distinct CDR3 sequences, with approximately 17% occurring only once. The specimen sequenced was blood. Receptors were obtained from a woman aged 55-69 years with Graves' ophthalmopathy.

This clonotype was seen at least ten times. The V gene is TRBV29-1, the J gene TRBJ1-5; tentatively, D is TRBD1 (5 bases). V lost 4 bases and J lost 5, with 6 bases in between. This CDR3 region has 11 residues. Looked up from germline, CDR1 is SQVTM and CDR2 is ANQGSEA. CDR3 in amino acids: CSVGGDQPQHF. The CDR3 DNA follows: TGCAGCGTTGGGGGGGATCAGCCCCAGCATTTT.

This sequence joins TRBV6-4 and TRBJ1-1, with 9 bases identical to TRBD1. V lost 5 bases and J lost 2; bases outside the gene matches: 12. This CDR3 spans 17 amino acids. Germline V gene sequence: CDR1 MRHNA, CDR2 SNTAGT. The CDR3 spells CASSPYPKQGANTEAFF. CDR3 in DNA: TGTGCCAGCAGTCCCTATCCTAAACAGGGGGCCAACACTGAAGCTTTCTTT.

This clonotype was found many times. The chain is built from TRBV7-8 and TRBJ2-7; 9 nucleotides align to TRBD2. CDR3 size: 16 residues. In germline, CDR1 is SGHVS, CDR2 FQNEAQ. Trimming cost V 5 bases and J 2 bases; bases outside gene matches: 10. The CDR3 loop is CASSPGGASGAYEQYF. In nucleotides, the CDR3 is TGTGCCAGCAGCCCGGGGGGGGCTAGCGGGGCCTACGAGCAGTACTTC.

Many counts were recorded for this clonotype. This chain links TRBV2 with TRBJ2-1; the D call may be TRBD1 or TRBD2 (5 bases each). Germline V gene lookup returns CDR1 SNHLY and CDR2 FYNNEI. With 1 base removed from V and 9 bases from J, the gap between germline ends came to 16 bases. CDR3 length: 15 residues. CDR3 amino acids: CASSEVGAFGGEQFF. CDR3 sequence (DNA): TGTGCCAGCAGTGAAGTCGGGGCATTCGGTGGTGAGCAGTTCTTC.

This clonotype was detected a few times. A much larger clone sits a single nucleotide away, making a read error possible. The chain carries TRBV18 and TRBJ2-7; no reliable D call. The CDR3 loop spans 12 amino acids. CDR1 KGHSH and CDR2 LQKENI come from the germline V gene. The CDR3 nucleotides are TGTGCCAGCTCACCGTCTACTCGCGAGCAGTGCTTC. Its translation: CASSPSTREQCF.

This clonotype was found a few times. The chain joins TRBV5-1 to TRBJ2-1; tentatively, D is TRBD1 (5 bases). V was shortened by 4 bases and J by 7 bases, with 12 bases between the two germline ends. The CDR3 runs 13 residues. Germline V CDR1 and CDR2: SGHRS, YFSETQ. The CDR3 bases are TGCGCCAGCAGCCTGGACACCCTAAATGAGCAGTTCTTC. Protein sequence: CASSLDTLNEQFF. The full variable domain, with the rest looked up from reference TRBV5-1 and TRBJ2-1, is KAGVTQTPRYLIKTRGQQVTLSCSPISGHRSVSWYQQTPGQGLQFLFEYFSETQRNKGNFPGRFSGRQFSNSRSEMNVSTLELGDSALYLCASSLDTLNEQFFGPGTRLTVL.

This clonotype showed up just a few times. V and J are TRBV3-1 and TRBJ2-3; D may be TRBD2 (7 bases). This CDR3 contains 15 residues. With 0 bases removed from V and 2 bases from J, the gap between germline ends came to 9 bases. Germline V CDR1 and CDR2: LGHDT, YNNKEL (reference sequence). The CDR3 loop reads CASSQDGGATDTQYF. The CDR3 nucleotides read TGTGCCAGCAGCCAAGATGGGGGGGCCACAGATACGCAGTATTTT.

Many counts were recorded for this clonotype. As DNA, the CDR3 is TGCAGTGCTCCTACAGGGGGATTCTCCTATAATTCACCCCTCCACTTT. As protein: CSAPTGGFSYNSPLHF. The chain has TRBV20-1 and TRBJ1-6; 8 nucleotides align to TRBD1. The CDR3 has 16 amino acids. After removal of 5 bases from V and 0 bases from J, the junction contained 6 bases not matched to a gene. Looked up from germline, CDR1 is DFQATT and CDR2 is SNEGSKA (reference sequence).

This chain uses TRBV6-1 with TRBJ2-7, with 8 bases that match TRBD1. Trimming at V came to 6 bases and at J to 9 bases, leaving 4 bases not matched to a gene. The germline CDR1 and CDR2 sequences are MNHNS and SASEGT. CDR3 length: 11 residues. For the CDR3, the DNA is TGTGCCAGCAGCCAGGGGACAGGGCAGTACTTC. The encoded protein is CASSQGTGQYF.

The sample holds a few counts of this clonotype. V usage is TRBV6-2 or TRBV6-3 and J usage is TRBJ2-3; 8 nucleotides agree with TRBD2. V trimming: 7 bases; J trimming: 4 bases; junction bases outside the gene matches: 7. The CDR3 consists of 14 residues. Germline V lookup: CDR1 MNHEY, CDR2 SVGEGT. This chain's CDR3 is CASTGGEAADTQYF. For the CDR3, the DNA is TGTGCCAGCACGGGAGGGGAGGCGGCAGATACGCAGTATTTT.

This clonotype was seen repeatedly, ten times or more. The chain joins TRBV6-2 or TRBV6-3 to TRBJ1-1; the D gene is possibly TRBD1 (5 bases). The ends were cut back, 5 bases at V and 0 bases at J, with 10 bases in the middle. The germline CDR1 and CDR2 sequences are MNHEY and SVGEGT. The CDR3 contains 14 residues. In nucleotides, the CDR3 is TGTGCCAGCAGTCCCGACAGAATGAACACTGAAGCTTTCTTT. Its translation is CASSPDRMNTEAFF.

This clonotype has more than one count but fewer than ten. The CDR3 coding sequence is TGTGCCAGCAGTTTGACAAGCCTACCCGACGTAGCCAAAAACATTCAGTACTTC. Its translation: CASSLTSLPDVAKNIQYF. V gene TRBV5-5 combines with J gene TRBJ2-4; D ambiguous. This CDR3 is 18 amino acids long. Germline values: CDR1 SGHKS, CDR2 YYEKEE (reference sequence). Trimming removed 5 bases at V and 0 bases at J, with 21 bases between.

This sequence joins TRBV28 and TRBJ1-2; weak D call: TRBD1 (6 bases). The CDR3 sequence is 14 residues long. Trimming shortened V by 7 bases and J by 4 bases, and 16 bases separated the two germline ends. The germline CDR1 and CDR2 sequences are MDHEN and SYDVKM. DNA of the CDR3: TGTGCCAGCATCCCGGGGGCCAGGGGCTATGGCTACACCTTC. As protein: CASIPGARGYGYTF.

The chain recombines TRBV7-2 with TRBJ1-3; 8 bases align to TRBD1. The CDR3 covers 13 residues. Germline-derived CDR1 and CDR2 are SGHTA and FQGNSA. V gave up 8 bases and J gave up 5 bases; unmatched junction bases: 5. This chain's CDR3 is CASGRDRRNTIYF. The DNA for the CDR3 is TGTGCCAGCGGACGGGACAGGCGAAACACCATATATTTT.

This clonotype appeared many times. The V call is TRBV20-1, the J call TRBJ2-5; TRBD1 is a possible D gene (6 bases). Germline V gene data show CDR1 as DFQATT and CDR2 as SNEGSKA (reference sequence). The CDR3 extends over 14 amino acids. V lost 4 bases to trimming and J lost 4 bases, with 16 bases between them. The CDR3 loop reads CSAIPQGKRETQYF. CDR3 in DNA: TGCAGTGCTATTCCACAGGGCAAGCGAGAGACCCAGTACTTC.

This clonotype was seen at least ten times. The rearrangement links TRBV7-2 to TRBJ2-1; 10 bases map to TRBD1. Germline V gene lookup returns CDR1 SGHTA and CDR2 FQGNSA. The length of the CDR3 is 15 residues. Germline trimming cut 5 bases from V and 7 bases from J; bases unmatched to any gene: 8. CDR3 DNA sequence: TGTGCCAGCAGCCGACGACAGGGGGCTGTGAATGAGCAGTTCTTC. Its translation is CASSRRQGAVNEQFF.

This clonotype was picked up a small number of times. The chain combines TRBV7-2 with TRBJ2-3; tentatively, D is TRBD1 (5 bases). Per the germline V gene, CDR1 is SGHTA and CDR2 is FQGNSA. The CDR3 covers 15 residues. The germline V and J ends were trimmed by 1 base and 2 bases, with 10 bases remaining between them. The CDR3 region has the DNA TGTGCCAGCAGCTTAGTTCAGGGCCCCACAGATACGCAGTATTTT. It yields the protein CASSLVQGPTDTQYF.

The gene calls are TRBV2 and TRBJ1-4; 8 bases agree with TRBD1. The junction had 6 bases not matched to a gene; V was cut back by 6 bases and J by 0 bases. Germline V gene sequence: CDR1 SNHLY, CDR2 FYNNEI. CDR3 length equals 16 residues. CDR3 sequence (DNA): TGTGCCAGCAGCGATCAGGGGGCAGCAACTAATGAAAAACTGTTTTTT. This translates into CASSDQGAATNEKLFF. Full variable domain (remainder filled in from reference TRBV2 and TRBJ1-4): EPEVTQTPSHQVTQMGQEVILRCVPISNHLYFYWYRQILGQKVEFLVSFYNNEISEKSEIFDDQFSVERPDGSNFTLKIRSTKLEDSAMYFCASSDQGAATNEKLFFGSGTQLSVL.